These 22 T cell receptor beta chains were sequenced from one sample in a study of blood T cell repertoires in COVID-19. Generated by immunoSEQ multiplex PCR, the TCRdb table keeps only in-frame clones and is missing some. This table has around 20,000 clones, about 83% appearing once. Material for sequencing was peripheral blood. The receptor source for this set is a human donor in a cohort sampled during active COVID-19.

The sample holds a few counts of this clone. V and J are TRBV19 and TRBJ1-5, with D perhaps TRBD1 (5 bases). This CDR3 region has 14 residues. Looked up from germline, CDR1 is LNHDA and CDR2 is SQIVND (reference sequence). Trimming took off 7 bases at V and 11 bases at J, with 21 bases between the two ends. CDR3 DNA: TGTGCCAGTACCATCGGGACCGGGGAGGAGGCCCAGCATTTT. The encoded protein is CASTIGTGEEAQHF.

The DNA of the CDR3 is TGTGCCAGCAGAGTAGGCAGGGTTAGCAATCAGCCCCAGCATTTT. Residues: CASRVGRVSNQPQHF. This rearrangement joins TRBV28 to TRBJ1-5, with a tentative D call TRBD1 (5 bases). The germline V and J ends were trimmed by 6 bases and 0 bases, with 12 bases remaining between them. The CDR3 spans 15 residues. Per the germline V gene, CDR1 is MDHEN and CDR2 is SYDVKM.

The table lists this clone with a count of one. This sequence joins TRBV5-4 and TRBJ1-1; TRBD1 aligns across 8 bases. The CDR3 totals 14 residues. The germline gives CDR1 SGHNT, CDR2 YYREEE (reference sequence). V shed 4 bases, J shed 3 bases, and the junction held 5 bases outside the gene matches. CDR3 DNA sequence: TGTGCCAGCAGCCGACAGGGGCGAGACACTGAAGCTTTCTTT. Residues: CASSRQGRDTEAFF.

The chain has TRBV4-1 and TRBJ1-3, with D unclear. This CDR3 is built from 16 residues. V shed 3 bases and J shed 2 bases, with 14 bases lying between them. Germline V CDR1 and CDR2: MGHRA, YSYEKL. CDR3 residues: CASSQRSQKPGNTIYF. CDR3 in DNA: TGCGCCAGCAGCCAGAGAAGTCAAAAACCTGGAAACACCATATATTTT.

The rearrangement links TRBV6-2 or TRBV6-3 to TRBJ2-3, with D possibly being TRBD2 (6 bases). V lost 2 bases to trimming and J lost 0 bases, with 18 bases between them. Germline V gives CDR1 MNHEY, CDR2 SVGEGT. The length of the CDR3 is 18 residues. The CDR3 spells CASSYGGTLVPSTDTQYF. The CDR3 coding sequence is TGTGCCAGCAGTTACGGCGGGACTCTTGTCCCTAGCACAGATACGCAGTATTTT.

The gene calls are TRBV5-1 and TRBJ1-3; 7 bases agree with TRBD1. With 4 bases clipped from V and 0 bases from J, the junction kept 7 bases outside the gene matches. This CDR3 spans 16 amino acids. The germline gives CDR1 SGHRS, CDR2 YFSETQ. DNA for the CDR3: TGCGCCAGCAGCCTTCAGGGGGATAGCTCTGGAAACACCATATATTTT. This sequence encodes CASSLQGDSSGNTIYF.

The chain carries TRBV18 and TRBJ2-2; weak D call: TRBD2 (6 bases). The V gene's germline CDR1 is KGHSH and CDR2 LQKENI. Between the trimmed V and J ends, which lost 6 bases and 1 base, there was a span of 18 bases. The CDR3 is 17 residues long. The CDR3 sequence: CASSPTVAGRNTGELFF. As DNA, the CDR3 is TGTGCCAGCTCGCCCACGGTCGCGGGAAGGAACACCGGGGAGCTGTTTTTT. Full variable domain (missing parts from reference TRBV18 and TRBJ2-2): NAGVMQNPRHLVRRRGQEARLRCSPMKGHSHVYWYRQLPEEGLKFMVYLQKENIIDESGMPKERFSAEFPKEGPSILRIQQVVRGDSAAYFCASSPTVAGRNTGELFFGEGSRLTVL.

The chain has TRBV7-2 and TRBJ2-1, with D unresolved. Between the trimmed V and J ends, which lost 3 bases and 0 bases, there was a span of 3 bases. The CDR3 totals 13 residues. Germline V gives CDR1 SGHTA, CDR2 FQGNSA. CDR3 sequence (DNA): TGTGCCAGCAGCTTTAACTCCTACAATGAGCAGTTCTTC. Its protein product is CASSFNSYNEQFF.

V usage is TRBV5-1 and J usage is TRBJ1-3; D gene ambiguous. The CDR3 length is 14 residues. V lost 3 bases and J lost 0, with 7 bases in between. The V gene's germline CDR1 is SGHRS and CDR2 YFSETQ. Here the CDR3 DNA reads TGCGCCAGCAGCTCCCGTCCCTCTGGAAACACCATATATTTT. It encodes CASSSRPSGNTIYF.

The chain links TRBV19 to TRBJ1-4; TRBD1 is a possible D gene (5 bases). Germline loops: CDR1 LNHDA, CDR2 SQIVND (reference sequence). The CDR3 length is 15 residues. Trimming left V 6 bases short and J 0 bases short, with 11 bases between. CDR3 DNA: TGTGCCAGTAGCCAGGGTCTGGCAACTAATGAAAAACTGTTTTTT. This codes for CASSQGLATNEKLFF.

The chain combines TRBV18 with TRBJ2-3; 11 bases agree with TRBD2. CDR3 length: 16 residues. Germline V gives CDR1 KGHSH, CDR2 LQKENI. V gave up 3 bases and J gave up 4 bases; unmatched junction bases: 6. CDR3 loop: CASSPTSGDMADTQYF. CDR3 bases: TGTGCCAGCTCACCGACTAGCGGGGATATGGCAGATACGCAGTATTTT. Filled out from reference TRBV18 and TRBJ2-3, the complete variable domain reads NAGVMQNPRHLVRRRGQEARLRCSPMKGHSHVYWYRQLPEEGLKFMVYLQKENIIDESGMPKERFSAEFPKEGPSILRIQQVVRGDSAAYFCASSPTSGDMADTQYFGPGTRLTVL.

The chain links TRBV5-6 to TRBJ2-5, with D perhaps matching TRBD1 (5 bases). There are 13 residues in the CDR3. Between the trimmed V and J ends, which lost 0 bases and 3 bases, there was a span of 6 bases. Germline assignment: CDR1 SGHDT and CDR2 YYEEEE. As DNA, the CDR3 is TGTGCCAGCAGCTTGGCCAGGGAAGAGACCCAGTACTTC. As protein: CASSLAREETQYF.

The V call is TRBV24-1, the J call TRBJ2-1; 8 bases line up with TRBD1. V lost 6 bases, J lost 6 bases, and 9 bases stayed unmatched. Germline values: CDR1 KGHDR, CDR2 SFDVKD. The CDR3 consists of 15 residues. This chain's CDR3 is CATSQVQGAFNEQFF. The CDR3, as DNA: TGTGCCACCAGTCAAGTCCAGGGGGCCTTCAATGAGCAGTTCTTC.

This CDR3 is CASSGGSGTTDTQYF. The DNA of the CDR3 is TGTGCCAGCAGCGGGGGGAGCGGCACCACAGATACGCAGTATTTT. V and J are TRBV21-1 and TRBJ2-3; TRBD2, the table's D call, lacks a check against the DNA. TRBV21-1 is noted as a pseudogene. The CDR3 length is 15 residues.

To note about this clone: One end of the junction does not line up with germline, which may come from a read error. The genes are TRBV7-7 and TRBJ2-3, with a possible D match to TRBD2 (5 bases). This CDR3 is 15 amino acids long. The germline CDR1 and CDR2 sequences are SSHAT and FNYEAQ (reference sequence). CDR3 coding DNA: TGTGCTAGCAGCCCGGGATACGGGAGCACAGATACGCAGTATTTT. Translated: CASSPGYGSTDTQYF.

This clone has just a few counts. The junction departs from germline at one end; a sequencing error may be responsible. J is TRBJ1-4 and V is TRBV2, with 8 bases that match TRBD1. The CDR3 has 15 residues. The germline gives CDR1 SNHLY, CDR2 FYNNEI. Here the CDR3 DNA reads TGTGCCAGCAGTGAAGGTGCCGGCCAGGACAGGGCTATCCCTTTT. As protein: CASSEGAGQDRAIPF.

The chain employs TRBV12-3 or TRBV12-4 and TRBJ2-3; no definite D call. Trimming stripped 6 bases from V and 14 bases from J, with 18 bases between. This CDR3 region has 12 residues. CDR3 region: CASSVASIERYF. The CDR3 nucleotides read TGTGCCAGCAGCGTAGCTAGTATCGAGCGGTATTTT.

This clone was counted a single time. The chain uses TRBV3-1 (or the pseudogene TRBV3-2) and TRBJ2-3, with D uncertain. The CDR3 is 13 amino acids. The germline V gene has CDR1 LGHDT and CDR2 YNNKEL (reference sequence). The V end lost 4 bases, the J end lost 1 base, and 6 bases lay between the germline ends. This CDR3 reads CASSLRGTDTQYF. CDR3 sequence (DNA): TGTGCCAGCAGCCTGCGCGGCACAGATACGCAGTATTTT.

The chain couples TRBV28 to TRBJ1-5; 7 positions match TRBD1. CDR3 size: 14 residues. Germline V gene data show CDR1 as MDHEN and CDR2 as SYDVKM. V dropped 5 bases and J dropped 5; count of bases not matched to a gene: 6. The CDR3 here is CASSKTTGHQPQHF. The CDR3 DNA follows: TGTGCCAGCAGTAAAACGACAGGGCATCAGCCCCAGCATTTT.

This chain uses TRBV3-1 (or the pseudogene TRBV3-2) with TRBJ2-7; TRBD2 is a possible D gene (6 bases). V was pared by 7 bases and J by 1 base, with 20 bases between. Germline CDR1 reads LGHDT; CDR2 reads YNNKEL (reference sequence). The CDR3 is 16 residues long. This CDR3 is CASKEKGRRWSYEQYF. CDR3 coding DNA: TGTGCCAGCAAAGAGAAAGGGAGGAGGTGGTCCTACGAGCAGTACTTC.

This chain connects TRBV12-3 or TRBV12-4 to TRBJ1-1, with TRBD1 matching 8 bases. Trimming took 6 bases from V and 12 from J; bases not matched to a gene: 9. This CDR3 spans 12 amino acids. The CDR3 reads CASRSTGESTFF. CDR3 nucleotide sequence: TGTGCCAGCAGGTCGACAGGGGAGTCAACTTTCTTT.

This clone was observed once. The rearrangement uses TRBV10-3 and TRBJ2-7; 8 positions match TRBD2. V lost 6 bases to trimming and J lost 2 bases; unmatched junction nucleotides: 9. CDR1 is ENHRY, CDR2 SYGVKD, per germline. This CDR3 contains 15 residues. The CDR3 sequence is CAISRGGTHPYEQYF. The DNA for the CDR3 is TGTGCCATCAGCCGGGGGGGAACCCACCCCTACGAGCAGTACTTC.